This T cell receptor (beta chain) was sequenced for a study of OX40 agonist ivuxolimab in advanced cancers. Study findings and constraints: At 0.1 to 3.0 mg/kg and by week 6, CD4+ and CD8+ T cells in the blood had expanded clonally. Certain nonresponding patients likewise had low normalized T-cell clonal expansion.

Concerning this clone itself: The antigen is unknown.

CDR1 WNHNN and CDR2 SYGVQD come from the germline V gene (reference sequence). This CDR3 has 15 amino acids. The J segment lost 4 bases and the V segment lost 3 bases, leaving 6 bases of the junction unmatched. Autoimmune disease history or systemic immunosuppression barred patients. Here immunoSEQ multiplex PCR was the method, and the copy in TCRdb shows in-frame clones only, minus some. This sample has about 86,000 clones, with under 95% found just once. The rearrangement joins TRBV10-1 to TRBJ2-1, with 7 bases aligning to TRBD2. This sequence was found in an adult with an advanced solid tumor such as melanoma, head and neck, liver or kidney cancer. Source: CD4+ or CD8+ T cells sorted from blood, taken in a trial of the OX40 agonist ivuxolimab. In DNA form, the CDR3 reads TGCGCCAGCAGTGATCGCGGGAGCGGGTACAATGAGCAGTTCTTC. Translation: CASSDRGSGYNEQFF.